This passage covers 21 T cell receptor beta chains from one sample sequenced in a study of OX40 agonist ivuxolimab in advanced cancers. Generated by immunoSEQ multiplex PCR, the TCRdb table keeps only in-frame clones and is missing some. The repertoire includes 25,000 to 40,000 clones, 84% of them detected once, and more than 15% sits in the top ten. Sequenced material: CD4+ or CD8+ T cells sorted from blood, taken in a trial of the OX40 agonist ivuxolimab. These receptors came from an adult with an advanced solid tumor such as melanoma, head and neck, liver or kidney cancer.

The chain recombines TRBV6-5 with TRBJ2-7; the D gene is possibly TRBD2 (5 bases). V was pared by 2 bases and J by 7 bases, with 12 bases between. The CDR3 covers 13 residues. CDR1 and CDR2 (germline): MNHEY, SVGAGI. The CDR3 is CASSYEGSGEQYF. The CDR3, as DNA: TGTGCCAGCAGTTACGAGGGCTCGGGGGAGCAGTACTTC.

J is TRBJ2-1 and V is TRBV7-2, with a tentative D call TRBD2 (5 bases). The CDR3 is made up of 15 amino acids. Germline-derived CDR1 and CDR2 are SGHTA and FQGNSA. The V and J ends lost 5 bases and 2 bases respectively, with 13 bases between them. CDR3 bases: TGTGCCAGCAGCGCCGACGGGGAGCCCTACAATGAGCAGTTCTTC. This gives the protein CASSADGEPYNEQFF.

The chain combines TRBV5-1 with TRBJ2-1; D is unresolved. CDR1 is SGHRS and CDR2 is YFSETQ in the germline V gene. The CDR3 contains 15 residues. V dropped 0 bases and J dropped 4 bases, with 11 bases sitting between them. The CDR3 spells CASSLAGTGYNEQFF. The CDR3 DNA reads as TGCGCCAGCAGCTTGGCCGGCACCGGATACAATGAGCAGTTCTTC.

This clone was seen only a few times. This chain joins TRBV5-1 and TRBJ2-5, with 10 positions matching TRBD2. Germline V gene lookup returns CDR1 SGHRS and CDR2 YFSETQ. This CDR3 comprises 15 residues. After removal of 4 bases from V and 2 bases from J, the junction contained 5 bases not matched to a gene. The CDR3 protein is CASSALLAGQETQYF. The CDR3 DNA sequence: TGCGCCAGCAGCGCCTTACTAGCGGGACAAGAGACCCAGTACTTC.

The rearrangement uses TRBV30 and TRBJ2-7, with 7 nucleotides matching TRBD1. The junction had 1 base not matched to a gene; V was cut back by 2 bases and J by 3 bases. This CDR3 is built from 12 residues. Germline V gene lookup returns CDR1 GTSNPN and CDR2 SVGIG (reference sequence). The CDR3 coding sequence is TGTGCCTGGAGTCGGACAGGCTACGAGCAGTACTTC. This gives the protein CAWSRTGYEQYF.

The chain recombines TRBV5-4 with TRBJ1-2; no clear D. CDR1 and CDR2 (germline): SGHNT, YYREEE (reference sequence). This CDR3 region has 15 residues. V lost 3 bases, J lost 5 bases, and 17 bases lay in between. CDR3: CASSSMGVFVYGYTF. CDR3 DNA sequence: TGTGCCAGCAGCTCCATGGGAGTGTTCGTTTATGGCTACACCTTC.

The table lists this clone with a count of one. The chain combines TRBV5-6 with TRBJ2-1, with 8 bases that match TRBD1. J gave up 8 bases and V 1 base, and 8 bases lay outside the gene matches. Germline CDR1 reads SGHDT; CDR2 reads YYEEEE. The CDR3 covers 15 residues. The CDR3 nucleotides read TGTGCCAGCAGCTTGACCGGACAGGGTATCGATGAGCAGTTCTTC. This translates into CASSLTGQGIDEQFF.

This chain connects TRBV5-1 to TRBJ2-7, with D tentatively TRBD2 (5 bases). Germline V gene sequence: CDR1 SGHRS, CDR2 YFSETQ. Deletions cut 0 bases from V and 7 bases from J, with 11 bases between. The CDR3 is made up of 13 amino acids. The CDR3 DNA follows: TGCGCCAGCAGCTTGGCGCGGGCTACGGAGCAGTACTTC. The encoded protein is CASSLARATEQYF.

The chain has TRBV4-2 and TRBJ2-7; 7 positions agree with TRBD2. The CDR3 has 17 amino acids. Germline V gene data show CDR1 as LGHNA and CDR2 as YNFKEQ. The J segment lost 0 bases and the V segment lost 1 base, leaving 9 bases of the junction unmatched. CDR3 DNA: TGTGCCAGCAGCCAAGGGTTACTAGGCGGGAGCTCCTACGAGCAGTACTTC. It translates to CASSQGLLGGSSYEQYF.

The CDR3 DNA is TGTGCCAGCAGTCCTTTGGGGGAGGTGAGTCAGCCCCAGCATTTT. Amino acids: CASSPLGEVSQPQHF. J is TRBJ1-5 and V is TRBV6-5; D is possibly TRBD1 (5 bases). This CDR3 has 15 amino acids. The germline V gene has CDR1 MNHEY and CDR2 SVGAGI. Trimming cost V 5 bases and J 6 bases, with 17 bases left between them.

A note on this clone: In the same sample, other DNA sequences code for this CDR3. The chain couples TRBV5-6 to TRBJ1-2; D remains unclear. The CDR3 runs to 13 residues. Germline CDR1 SGHDT, CDR2 YYEEEE. V lost 1 base and J 8 bases, leaving 12 bases between the germline ends. CDR3 amino acids: CASSLPGSYGYTF. DNA of the CDR3: TGTGCCAGCAGCTTGCCGGGGTCCTACGGCTACACCTTC.

The genes are TRBV29-1 and TRBJ1-2; D is possibly TRBD1 (5 bases). The CDR3 covers 13 residues. The V end was cut by 1 base, the J end by 5 bases, with 11 bases between. Germline V CDR1 and CDR2: SQVTM, ANQGSEA. CDR3 coding DNA: TGCAGCGTTGAAGGCCAGGGTGTTTATGGCTACACCTTC. This codes for CSVEGQGVYGYTF.

The rearrangement joins TRBV11-2 to TRBJ2-5; 7 bases line up with TRBD1. Trimming took 5 bases from V and 5 from J; bases not matched to a gene: 14. The CDR3 is 16 residues long. Germline V lookup: CDR1 SGHAT, CDR2 FQNNGV. In nucleotides, the CDR3 is TGTGCCAGCAGCCCGACAGGGTGGGGAGAAAGGGAGACCCAGTACTTC. The encoded protein is CASSPTGWGERETQYF.

The J gene is TRBJ2-5, the V gene TRBV20-1, with unresolved D. V shed 5 bases and J shed 5 bases, with 9 bases lying between them. There are 11 residues in the CDR3. CDR1 is DFQATT and CDR2 is SNEGSKA in the germline V gene (reference sequence). The CDR3 region has the DNA TGCAGTGCTGACCCTGGGGAGACCCAGTACTTC. Translating gives CSADPGETQYF.

The chain recombines TRBV7-2 with TRBJ2-1, with 12 bases that match TRBD2. The CDR3 runs 16 residues. Germline V gives CDR1 SGHTA, CDR2 FQGNSA. The ends lost 5 bases at V and 3 bases at J; junction bases unmatched: 5. The CDR3 protein is CASSLRLAGDYNEQFF. As DNA, the CDR3 is TGTGCCAGCAGCCTAAGACTAGCGGGAGACTACAATGAGCAGTTCTTC.

The rearrangement joins TRBV5-4 to TRBJ2-2; the match to TRBD2 covers 7 bases. Trimming cost V 4 bases and J 0 bases; bases outside gene matches: 6. CDR1 is SGHNT and CDR2 is YYREEE in the germline V gene (reference sequence). CDR3 length: 16 residues. This CDR3 reads CASSLLSGTNTGELFF. The CDR3 bases are TGTGCCAGCAGCCTTCTGAGCGGGACGAACACCGGGGAGCTGTTTTTT.

The chain links TRBV9 to TRBJ1-5; 8 positions match TRBD1. Unmatched junction bases numbered 3, after V lost 4 bases and J lost 0 bases. This CDR3 contains 15 residues. Germline values: CDR1 SGDLS, CDR2 YYNGEE. The CDR3 is CASSWTGNSNQPQHF. Written as DNA, the CDR3 is TGTGCCAGCAGCTGGACAGGGAATAGCAATCAGCCCCAGCATTTT.

CDR3 nucleotide sequence: TGTGCCAGCAGCCGACTGGGGGTCCCTAACTATGGCTACACCTTC. Translation: CASSRLGVPNYGYTF. This rearrangement joins TRBV7-9 to TRBJ1-2, with D possibly TRBD1 on 5 matching bases. Trimming removed 5 bases from V and 0 bases from J, with 13 bases in between. The CDR3 is 15 residues long. Germline V gives CDR1 SEHNR, CDR2 FQNEAQ (reference sequence).

The genes are TRBV6-1 and TRBJ2-7, with a tentative D call TRBD1 (6 bases). The V end was cut by 8 bases, the J end by 2 bases, with 13 bases between. The CDR3 has 13 residues. Germline CDR1 MNHNS, CDR2 SASEGT. The DNA of the CDR3 is TGTGCCAGCGAGGGGGATCCAACCTACGAGCAGTACTTC. This gives the protein CASEGDPTYEQYF.

The chain is built from TRBV7-8 and TRBJ1-1, with no clear D. Germline V lookup: CDR1 SGHVS, CDR2 FQNEAQ. V lost 0 bases and J lost 7, with 9 bases in between. There are 13 residues in the CDR3. In DNA, the CDR3 is TGTGCCAGCAGCTTAGCGAGGCACAATGAAGCTTTCTTT. It specifies CASSLARHNEAFF.

The J gene is TRBJ2-7, the V gene TRBV2; TRBD1 matches at 10 bases. The germline V gene encodes CDR1 SNHLY and CDR2 FYNNEI. Unmatched junction bases numbered 3, after V lost 5 bases and J lost 2 bases. The CDR3 is 14 residues long. The CDR3, as DNA: TGTGCCAGCAGTCTAGGACAGGGGGCCTACGAGCAGTACTTC. Amino acids: CASSLGQGAYEQYF.